This TCR beta chain appears in the sequencing data of a study of OX40 agonist ivuxolimab in advanced cancers. About the research overall: Across the patients, intravenous ivuxolimab was delivered every 2 weeks at 0.01 to 10 mg/kg. Overall study findings and caveats: Patients with a partial response at 0.1-3.0 mg/kg had among the lowest clonal expansion.

V was pared by 6 bases and J by 7 bases, with 11 bases of the junction left unmatched. The length of the CDR3 is 14 residues. CDR1 is GTSNPN and CDR2 is SVGIG in the germline V gene (reference sequence). The protocol was immunoSEQ multiplex PCR, while the TCRdb copy is restricted to in-frame clones and leaves out a portion. The table shows around 65,000 clones, with under 95% occurring only once. With regard to this clone: Its specificity is unknown.

The sample consisted of CD4+ or CD8+ T cells sorted from blood, taken in a trial of the OX40 agonist ivuxolimab. The J gene is TRBJ1-4, the V gene TRBV30; TRBD1 agrees at 7 bases. The sequence was collected from an adult with an advanced solid tumor such as melanoma, head and neck, liver or kidney cancer. The CDR3 here is CACYSTGVGEKLFF. CDR3 DNA sequence: TGTGCCTGTTATAGTACAGGGGTGGGTGAAAAACTGTTTTTT. The variable domain in full, completed from reference TRBV30 and TRBJ1-4, reads SQTIHQWPATLVQPVGSPLSLECTVEGTSNPNLYWYRQAAGRGLQLLFYSVGIGQISSEVPQNLSASRPQDRQFILSSKKLLLSDSGFYLCACYSTGVGEKLFFGSGTQLSVL.